This TCR beta chain was documented in a study of shared clonotypes between healthy human individuals. Whole-study context: Each donor contributed plates that comprised three CD4 naive, three CD4 memory, two CD8 naive and one CD8 memory.

The investigators split CD4+ cells into a CD45RA+ naive subset and a CD45RA-negative memory subset. Germline V gives CDR1 SGHNT, CDR2 YYREEE (reference sequence). The CDR3 sequence is 14 residues long. Unmatched junction bases numbered 4, after V lost 2 bases and J lost 5 bases. This table comes from immunoSEQ multiplex PCR, and its TCRdb copy is limited to in-frame clones, with some not included. The repertoire has over a million clones, 70% to 80% of them found once; the top ten carry about 1.5%. Broader study findings: Naive subsets tended to show greater estimated richness than memory subsets. A few donors held 5% to 5.5% of naive CD4 clonotypes in common.

As to this clone: The antigen is unknown.

This receptor was obtained from a man between 18 and 29 years old in good health. The chain is built from TRBV5-4 and TRBJ2-3; 8 positions match TRBD1. The sequenced sample consisted of memory CD4+ T cells sorted from blood. Subset denoted: CD45RA-negative fraction. The CDR3 here is CASSLTGGGDTQYF. CDR3 DNA sequence: TGTGCCAGCAGCTTAACAGGGGGTGGAGATACGCAGTATTTT.